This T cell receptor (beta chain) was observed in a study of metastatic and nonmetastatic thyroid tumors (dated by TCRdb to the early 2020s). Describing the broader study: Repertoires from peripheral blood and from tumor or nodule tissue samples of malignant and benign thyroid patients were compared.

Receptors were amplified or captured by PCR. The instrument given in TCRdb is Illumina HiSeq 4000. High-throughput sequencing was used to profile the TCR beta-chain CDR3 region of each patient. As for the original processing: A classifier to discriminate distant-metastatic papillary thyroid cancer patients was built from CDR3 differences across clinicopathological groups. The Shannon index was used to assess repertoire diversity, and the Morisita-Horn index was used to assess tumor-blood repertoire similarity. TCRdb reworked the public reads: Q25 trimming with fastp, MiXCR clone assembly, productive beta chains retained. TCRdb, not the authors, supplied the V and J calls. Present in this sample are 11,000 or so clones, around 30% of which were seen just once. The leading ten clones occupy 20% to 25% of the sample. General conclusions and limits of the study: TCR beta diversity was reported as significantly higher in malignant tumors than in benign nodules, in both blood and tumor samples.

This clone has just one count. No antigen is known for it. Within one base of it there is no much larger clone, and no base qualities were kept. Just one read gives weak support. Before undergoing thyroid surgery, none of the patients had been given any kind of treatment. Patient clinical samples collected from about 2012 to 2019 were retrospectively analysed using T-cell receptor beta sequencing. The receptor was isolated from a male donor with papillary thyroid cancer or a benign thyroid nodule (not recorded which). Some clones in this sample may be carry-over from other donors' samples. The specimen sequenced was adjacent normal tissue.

The DNA sequence reads TGTGCCAGCAGCCTACAGGGTTTAGCCAAAAACATTCAGTACTTC. Its product reads: CASSLQGLAKNIQYF. This receptor chain uses TRBV28 and TRBJ2-4; TRBD1 is a possible D gene, resting on 6 matching bases. The CDR3, cysteine through phenylalanine, is 15 amino acids long. Solely the CDR3 DNA is kept, with 45 bases framed from the first base. CDR1 MDHEN and CDR2 SYDVKM are derived from the germline V gene. The V and J ends are trimmed by 6 bases and 0 bases, leaving 12 bases between them.